Described below is a single T cell receptor (beta chain) sequence and its context. Its antigen is still unknown. CDR3 length equals 16 residues. V was clipped by 6 bases and J by 2 bases, with 16 bases between them. CDR1 is KGHSH, CDR2 LQKENI, per germline. Treatment noted: approximately nine-day PBMC culture with coronavirus spike peptide pools or control peptides (ViraFEST assay). Antigen-specific T cell expansion with peptide pools preceded TCR sequencing in the ViraFEST approach. The record originates from a study of vaccination and CD4 T cells after COVID-19. Study as a whole: Convalescent donors: six male, four female; seven Caucasian, two Asian, one multiracial, two Hispanic. Overlapping peptides covering the spike proteins of SARS-CoV-2, HCoV-NL63, HCoV-OC43 and HCoV-229E were added to stimulate cells.

With the Oncomine TCR Beta short-read assay, DNA from cultured CD4+ T cells was sequenced. Cultured CD4+ T cells were the source of extracted genomic DNA. TCRdb passed the PCR reads through MiXCR, listing each CDR3 protein once. The table lists under 20,000 distinct CDR3 sequences, roughly 48% of them singletons. The V and J genes are TRBV18 and TRBJ2-2, with D perhaps given as TRBD1 or TRBD2 (5 bases each). The input for sequencing was CD4+ T cells from blood, cultured in vitro, taken before SARS-CoV-2 vaccination. The TCR was taken from a human donor who had recovered from COVID-19. The CDR3 DNA is TGTGCCAGCTCCCGGCAGCGGACACAAAACACCGGGGAGCTGTTTTTT. Translating gives CASSRQRTQNTGELFF.